This T cell receptor beta chain stems from a study of CXCR3 chemokines and chemotherapy response in bladder cancer. TCRdb reprocessed the PCR reads via MiXCR and lists one record per CDR3 protein. Seen here are around 2,000 distinct CDR3 sequences, about 15% observed once, and the top ten hold around 33%. In its sample, this clonotype is medium-sized. Sample collection was performed from a patient whose treatment included neoadjuvant chemotherapy. The sequence was collected from a human donor with bladder cancer that responded to neoadjuvant chemotherapy.

The CDR3 here is CASSRISGGLSYEQYF. Here the CDR3 DNA reads TGTGCCAGCAGTAGAATTAGCGGGGGACTTTCCTACGAGCAGTACTTC. V gene TRBV6-2 or TRBV6-3 combines with J gene TRBJ2-7; 9 nucleotides match TRBD2. CDR1 MNHEY and CDR2 SVGEGT come from the germline V gene. The CDR3 spans 16 residues. Trimming took 5 bases from V and 1 from J; bases not matched to a gene: 9.